Below are 7 T cell receptor beta chains sequenced from a single sample in a study of cytomegalovirus exposure and HLA in healthy donors. Researchers ran the PCR with 60 Vbeta and 13 Jbeta primers. The repertoire was sequenced with immunoSEQ multiplex PCR; TCRdb's copy has only in-frame clones and lacks some. The sample lists 70,000 to 90,000 clones; around three fifths were seen once. Sequences were obtained from PBMCs. The receptors were sampled from a woman between 40 and 50 years old in good health and CMV-seropositive.

The rearrangement joins TRBV2 to TRBJ2-1; TRBD1 matches 7 bases. Trimming removed 7 bases from V and 7 bases from J; junction bases left unmatched: 10. CDR1 SNHLY and CDR2 FYNNEI come from the germline V gene. CDR3 length: 14 amino acids. DNA for the CDR3: TGTGCCAGCATGGATAGACAGGGCCGGAATGAGCAGTTCTTC. Translating gives CASMDRQGRNEQFF.

The chain joins TRBV19 to TRBJ1-4; unclear D gene. The germline V gene has CDR1 LNHDA and CDR2 SQIVND (reference sequence). Trimming stripped 3 bases from V and 8 bases from J, with 4 bases between. CDR3 length: 11 residues. The CDR3 region has the DNA TGTGCCAGTAGTATCGGGGAAAAACTGTTTTTT. This gives the protein CASSIGEKLFF.

CDR3 amino acids: CASSPGFLSGRWKTQYF. CDR3 nucleotides: TGTGCCAGCAGCCCTGGCTTTCTTAGCGGGAGGTGGAAGACCCAGTACTTC. V is TRBV7-2 and J is TRBJ2-5, with 10 positions matching TRBD2. Germline V gene sequence: CDR1 SGHTA, CDR2 FQGNSA. This CDR3 is built from 17 residues. With 5 bases clipped from V and 6 bases from J, the junction kept 15 bases outside the gene matches. Combining the CDR3 with reference TRBV7-2 and TRBJ2-5 gives the whole variable domain GAGVSQSPSNKVTEKGKDVELRCDPISGHTALYWYRQSLGQGLEFLIYFQGNSAPDKSGLPSDRFSAERTGGSVSTLTIQRTQQEDSAVYLCASSPGFLSGRWKTQYFGPGTRLLVL.

This clone showed up just a few times. The CDR3 bases are TGCGCCAGCAGCTTTGGGGACACTCATCAGCCCCAGCATTTT. It specifies CASSFGDTHQPQHF. This rearrangement joins TRBV5-1 to TRBJ1-5, with a weak D call TRBD1 (6 bases). Germline V lookup: CDR1 SGHRS, CDR2 YFSETQ. The CDR3 totals 14 residues. Trimming stripped 2 bases from V and 5 bases from J, with 11 bases between.

V usage is TRBV28 and J usage is TRBJ2-5, with 8 bases aligning to TRBD2. From germline, CDR1 is MDHEN and CDR2 SYDVKM. After removal of 5 bases from V and 2 bases from J, the junction contained 13 bases not matched to a gene. This CDR3 has 17 residues. The CDR3 protein is CASSPQPIAGTQETQYF. The CDR3 DNA reads as TGTGCCAGCAGTCCACAACCCATAGCGGGGACACAAGAGACCCAGTACTTC.

The chain has TRBV7-9 and TRBJ2-5, with 9 bases lining up with TRBD2. The J segment lost 3 bases and the V segment lost 5 bases, leaving 10 bases of the junction unmatched. Germline V CDR1 and CDR2: SEHNR, FQNEAQ (reference sequence). The CDR3 spans 16 residues. The CDR3 loop is CASSPPGLAGKETQYF. The CDR3 DNA reads TGTGCCAGCAGCCCCCCAGGGCTAGCGGGAAAAGAGACCCAGTACTTC.

The CDR3 spells CASSSPGDRKAYEQYF. The CDR3 DNA is TGTGCCAGCAGTTCCCCCGGAGACAGGAAAGCCTACGAGCAGTACTTC. This rearrangement joins TRBV28 to TRBJ2-7, with D maybe TRBD1 (6 bases). The CDR3 has 16 amino acids. Trimming pared 4 bases from V and 2 bases from J, leaving 18 bases between. Germline values: CDR1 MDHEN, CDR2 SYDVKM.